This T cell receptor beta chain is drawn from a study of T cell repertoires in cytomegalovirus infection (dated by TCRdb to about 2019). Notes on the research overall: Donor HLA type was relevant to the analysis, as public TCR beta signatures indicated carriage of CMV infection together with the matching HLA type.

A word on this clonotype: What this receptor recognizes is not known. No much larger clone exists at a distance of one base, and base qualities are not known.

Overall study outcomes, separate from this receptor: Cumulative frequency of public TCR beta family members discriminated carriers of CMV infection plus the relevant HLA type in this cohort and an independent approximately 370-donor cohort. The ex vivo response was dominated by HLA-C-restricted CMV-specific TCR beta clonotypes, which also provided the single most frequent clonotype in two of eight donors.

This sample was sequenced with an Illumina HiSeq 1500. TCRdb passed the public sequencing reads through fastp at Q25 and MiXCR, retaining productive beta sequences. A single entry per CDR3 protein holds the most common genes and DNA from its merged rows. The sample data list about 450,000 distinct CDR3 sequences, and about 33% of these were observed just once. Roughly 13% of the sample is in the top ten clones. Sequenced input: PBMCs. This TCR came from a human donor in good health (CMV status not recorded). Some clones in this sample may be carry-over from other donors' samples.

The CDR3 protein: CATSRDFRDRVGQPQHF. The DNA sequence reads TGTGCCACCAGCAGAGATTTTCGGGACAGGGTTGGACAGCCCCAGCATTTT. The chain couples TRBV15 to TRBJ1-5; 9 bases in the junction line up with TRBD1. Measured from the cysteine to the phenylalanine, the CDR3 is 17 residues long. This entry keeps only the CDR3 DNA: 51 bases, framed from base 1. For this chain, trimming is 0 bases at the V end and 7 bases at the J end, and the number of junction bases without a gene match is 10. The germline V gene (reference sequence) sets CDR1 to LNHNV and CDR2 to YYDKDF. Supplemented by the reference TRBV15 and TRBJ1-5 proteins around the CDR3, the complete variable domain is DAMVIQNPRYQVTQFGKPVTLSCSQTLNHNVMYWYQQKSSQAPKLLFHYYDKDFNNEADTPDNFQSRRPNTSFCFLDIRSPGLGDTAMYLCATSRDFRDRVGQPQHFGDGTRLSIL.